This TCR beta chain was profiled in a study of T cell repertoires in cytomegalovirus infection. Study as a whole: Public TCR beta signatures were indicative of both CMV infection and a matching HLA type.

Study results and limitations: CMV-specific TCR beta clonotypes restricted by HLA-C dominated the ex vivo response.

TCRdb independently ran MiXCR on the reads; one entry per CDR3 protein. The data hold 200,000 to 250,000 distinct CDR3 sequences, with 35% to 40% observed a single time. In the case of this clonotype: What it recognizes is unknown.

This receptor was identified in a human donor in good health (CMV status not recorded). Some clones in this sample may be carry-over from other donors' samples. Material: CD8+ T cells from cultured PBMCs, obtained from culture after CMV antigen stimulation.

DNA for the CDR3: TGTGCCAGCAGCCAACTTCCGGGGGTACTATACGAGCAGTACTTC. Translating gives CASSQLPGVLYEQYF. This rearrangement joins TRBV5-5 to TRBJ2-7; weak D call: TRBD2 (6 bases). CDR3 size: 15 residues. The germline V and J ends were trimmed by 4 bases and 4 bases, with 18 bases remaining between them. Germline V lookup: CDR1 SGHKS, CDR2 YYEKEE (reference sequence).